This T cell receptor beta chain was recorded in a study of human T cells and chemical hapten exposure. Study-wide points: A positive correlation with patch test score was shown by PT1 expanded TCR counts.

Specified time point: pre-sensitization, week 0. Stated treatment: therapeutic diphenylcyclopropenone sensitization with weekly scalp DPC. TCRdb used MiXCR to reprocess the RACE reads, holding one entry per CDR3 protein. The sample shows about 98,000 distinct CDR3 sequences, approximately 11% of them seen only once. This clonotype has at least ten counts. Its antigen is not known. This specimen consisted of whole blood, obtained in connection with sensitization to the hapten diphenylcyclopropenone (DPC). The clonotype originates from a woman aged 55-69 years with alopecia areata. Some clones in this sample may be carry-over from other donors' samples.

For the CDR3, the DNA is TGTGCCAGTAGTAAAGGGGGGGTCAATGAGCAGTTCTTC. As protein: CASSKGGVNEQFF. V and J are TRBV19 and TRBJ2-1; tentatively, D is TRBD2 (7 bases). The CDR3 runs to 13 residues. V was shortened by 4 bases and J by 6 bases, with 10 bases between the two germline ends. CDR1 LNHDA and CDR2 SQIVND come from the germline V gene (reference sequence). The full variable domain, rest sourced from reference TRBV19 and TRBJ2-1, is DGGITQSPKYLFRKEGQNVTLSCEQNLNHDAMYWYRQDPGQGLRLIYYSQIVNDFQKGDIAEGYSVSREKKESFPLTVTSAQKNPTAFYLCASSKGGVNEQFFGPGTRLTVL.